This T cell receptor beta chain originates from a study of blood T cell repertoires in COVID-19. For the study at large: There were acute and convalescent COVID-19 samples, and they came from the United States, Italy and Spain.

Residents of under 25 US areas, aged about 18 to 95 years, made up the participants. Cohort placement rested on clinical history that participants reported themselves. Original processing notes: The authors estimated nucleated cell counts from reference gene primer amplification. This table comes from immunoSEQ multiplex PCR, and its TCRdb copy is limited to in-frame clones, with some not included. V and J calls and clone size are those listed in that table; D and trimming were worked out from the DNA. The sample holds more than 300,000 clones, approximately 90% seen once. Trimming took 5 bases from V and 0 from J, leaving 8 bases between them. The CDR3 is 15 amino acids. CDR1 SGHTA and CDR2 FQGTGA come from the germline V gene.

Input material: PBMCs or T cells enriched from blood (not recorded which). The chain joins TRBV7-3 to TRBJ2-6; D call uncertain. The receptor's source is a woman between 40 and 55 years old who had been exposed to COVID-19. The CDR3 spells CASSPRFSGANVLTF. CDR3 DNA: TGTGCCAGCAGCCCTAGGTTCTCTGGGGCCAACGTCCTGACTTTC.